This T cell receptor (beta chain) is from a study of T cell responses to AZD1222 COVID-19 vaccine. Repertoires were generated with immunoSEQ multiplex PCR, while TCRdb's copy carries only in-frame clones and drops some. Counted here are more than 95,000 clones, around nine tenths occurring once; the ten biggest clones make up under 3%. Whole-study findings and limits: The donors showed a predominance of white British ancestry and of females, with possible underestimation of clonal diversity.

As for this clone: Its antigen is currently unknown.

CDR3 length: 13 residues. In germline, CDR1 is KGHDR, CDR2 SFDVKD. V gave up 9 bases and J gave up 3 bases; unmatched junction bases: 7. The material was peripheral blood, obtained on day 0 of AZD1222 vaccination. This chain links TRBV24-1 with TRBJ2-7; TRBD1 matches at 7 bases. The clonotype originates from an adult in good health. CDR3 amino acids: CATSGTDIYEQYF. CDR3 DNA sequence: TGTGCCACCTCCGGGACAGACATCTACGAGCAGTACTTC.